Below, 3 T cell receptor beta chains from the same sample are listed, as sequenced in a study of shared clonotypes between healthy human individuals. Repertoires were generated with immunoSEQ multiplex PCR, while TCRdb's copy carries only in-frame clones and drops some. Of hundreds of thousands of clones in the sample, roughly 96% are singletons; the top ten hold 0.09% to 0.13%. The naive CD8 fraction comprised CD45RO-negative cells positively selected for CCR7 and excluded terminally differentiated effector memory CD45RA+ cells. Sequencing used naive CD8+ T cells sorted from blood. All receptors come from a woman under 40 in good health.

The CDR3 protein is CASSREYNEQFF. The CDR3, as DNA: TGTGCCAGCAGCCGTGAATACAATGAGCAGTTCTTC. This chain links TRBV5-8 with TRBJ2-1; D unresolved. Trimming left V 4 bases short and J 4 bases short, with 6 bases between. Germline assignment: CDR1 SGHTS and CDR2 YDEGEE. CDR3 length: 12 amino acids.

J is TRBJ2-7 and V is TRBV6-4; 8 bases fit TRBD2. The CDR3 consists of 17 residues. Per the germline V gene, CDR1 is MRHNA and CDR2 is SNTAGT. Losses at the gene ends were 3 bases for V and 2 bases for J; bases not matched to a gene: 12. CDR3 in DNA: TGTGCCAGCAGTGATTCGGGAGGGATTTATAACGCCTACGAGCAGTACTTC. Protein sequence: CASSDSGGIYNAYEQYF.

The chain employs TRBV6-5 and TRBJ2-1; no clear D. Germline V gene sequence: CDR1 MNHEY, CDR2 SVGAGI. Trimming took off 0 bases at V and 14 bases at J, with 14 bases between the two ends. This CDR3 comprises 13 residues. The CDR3 DNA sequence: TGTGCCAGCAGTTACTCTGACGGAGTCCCGGAGTTCTTC. Its translation: CASSYSDGVPEFF.